This entry describes one T cell receptor beta chain. The target antigen is unknown. Nominally healthy donors provided the samples, though records likely missed some immune exposures. Germline CDR1 SGHTA, CDR2 FQGTGA. Trimming took off 4 bases at V and 4 bases at J, with 12 bases between the two ends. This CDR3 spans 14 amino acids. This sample was included in a study of cytomegalovirus exposure and HLA in healthy donors. Broader study findings: Rare sequences made up most TCRs, while some public TCRs were found in many donors. Presence/absence analyses supposed approximately even sequencing depth among donors. Another analysis was done later, and it associated 16,951 TCR beta sequences with HLA alleles at 0.05 false discovery rate.

With 60 Vbeta and 13 Jbeta primers, the PCR was carried out. Libraries were prepared by immunoSEQ multiplex PCR; TCRdb keeps only in-frame clonotypes and omits some of them. The table records 95,000 to 150,000 clones, roughly 65% of them present only once. The specimen was PBMCs. This receptor was obtained from a man aged 35-49 years in good health and CMV-seropositive. The rearrangement joins TRBV7-3 to TRBJ2-3; D is perhaps TRBD2 (5 bases). CDR3 residues: CASSSRGWADTQYF. The CDR3 region has the DNA TGTGCCAGCAGCTCACGGGGTTGGGCAGATACGCAGTATTTT.